This T cell receptor beta chain was identified in a study of cytomegalovirus exposure and HLA in healthy donors. For the study at large: In an early release, HLA-typed donors contributed 77 million or so unique TCR sequences. General study findings and limits: Researchers reported that a few CMV-associated chains were confirmed in vitro as CMV antigen-specific. Links to common viral pathogens appeared, in a later analysis, for several of the most significant clusters.

This clone came up once. What it binds is unknown. Germline CDR1 and CDR2: MNHEY and SVGAGI. Trimming removed 0 bases at V and 5 bases at J, with 13 bases between. This CDR3 has 15 amino acids. PCR amplification relied on 60 Vbeta primers (plus 13 Jbeta primers). Authors' analysis steps: About 10 million shared chains were among approximately 80 million unique TCR beta chains counted in a later analysis. The data were produced by immunoSEQ multiplex PCR, yet TCRdb's version contains in-frame clones alone and is incomplete. The V and J calls and clone size are taken from that table; D and trimming were inferred from the DNA. Among fewer than 70,000 clones, 80% were seen once, and the ten largest hold approximately 3.9%.

Material: PBMCs. The origin of this receptor is a woman in her 40s in good health and CMV-seronegative. This chain connects TRBV6-5 to TRBJ1-2; tentative D call: TRBD1 (5 bases). CDR3 nucleotides: TGTGCCAGCAGTTACTCGGGGCAGGCCAGGTATGGCTACACCTTC. This encodes CASSYSGQARYGYTF.